This T cell receptor (beta chain) was recovered during a study of tissue T cells after allogeneic stem cell transplantation. Comparators were a few non-transplant cancer patients without known GI disease. The protocol was immunoSEQ multiplex PCR, while the TCRdb copy is restricted to in-frame clones and leaves out a portion. The sample yields more than 6,500 clones, roughly 60% seen once. By share, this clone counts as medium-sized (0.01 to 0.1%). The sequencing here drew on duodenum tissue, taken at autopsy. This receptor was identified in an older female donor with lung cancer.

The CDR3 reads CASSHSSGRGGETQYF. The CDR3 nucleotides are TGTGCCAGCAGCCACTCCTCAGGCCGAGGCGGGGAGACCCAGTACTTC. The chain uses TRBV4-2 and TRBJ2-5; the D gene is possibly TRBD2 (5 bases). Germline V CDR1 and CDR2: LGHNA, YNFKEQ. V lost 3 bases and J lost 5, with 19 bases in between. This CDR3 is built from 16 residues.